These 16 T cell receptor beta chains were sequenced from one sample in a study of T cells after yellow fever vaccination. TCRdb recomputed calls from the 5' RACE reads with MiXCR, one row per CDR3 protein. This table holds about 630,000 distinct CDR3 sequences, about 12% found once. The starting material was PBMCs, obtained on the day of the yellow fever booster vaccination. The receptors here all came from a young man who received the YFV17D yellow fever vaccine.

This chain uses TRBV11-2 with TRBJ2-5, with D perhaps matching TRBD2 (5 bases). CDR1 and CDR2 (germline): SGHAT, FQNNGV. The CDR3 loop spans 19 amino acids. The V end lost 3 bases, the J end lost 3 bases, and 26 bases lay between the germline ends. The DNA for the CDR3 is TGTGCCAGCAGCTTCCTTGGCCCCCCCGGTTTTTTGAGGGAAGAGACCCAGTACTTC. Translation gives CASSFLGPPGFLREETQYF.

This clonotype was counted only a few times. The chain is built from TRBV27 and TRBJ2-2; 9 nucleotides match TRBD2. The CDR3 spans 17 residues. With V trimmed by 5 bases and J by 5 bases, 12 bases remained unmatched. Germline CDR1 reads MNHEY; CDR2 reads SMNVEV (reference sequence). The CDR3 region has the DNA TGTGCCAGCAGTCCCCTAGGATTAGCGGGAGAGACCGGGGAGCTGTTTTTT. It specifies CASSPLGLAGETGELFF.

The chain recombines TRBV6-1 with TRBJ2-2; 9 positions agree with TRBD1. The V gene's germline CDR1 is MNHNS and CDR2 SASEGT. With 6 bases clipped from V and 9 bases from J, the junction kept 11 bases outside the gene matches. The CDR3 loop spans 15 amino acids. The CDR3 bases are TGTGCCAGCAGCTCCTTGACAGGGGGGTACCGGGAGCTGTTTTTT. As protein: CASSSLTGGYRELFF.

The chain employs TRBV20-1 and TRBJ2-2; the D gene is possibly TRBD1 (5 bases). CDR3 length equals 13 residues. V lost 6 bases, J lost 1 base, and 9 bases lay in between. Germline lookup yields CDR1 DFQATT and CDR2 SNEGSKA (reference sequence). The CDR3 sequence: CSAVTGNTGELFF. In DNA, the CDR3 is TGCAGTGCGGTCACAGGGAACACCGGGGAGCTGTTTTTT.

This clonotype came up many times. The chain is built from TRBV12-3 or TRBV12-4 and TRBJ1-5, with unresolved D. The CDR3 runs 16 residues. V gave up 8 bases and J gave up 5 bases, with 22 bases separating them. CDR3: CASQLSRPGRDQPQHF. CDR3 in DNA: TGTGCCAGCCAACTATCACGGCCCGGGAGGGATCAGCCCCAGCATTTT.

The rearrangement links TRBV3-1 to TRBJ2-1; 7 positions match TRBD1. This CDR3 has 16 amino acids. Unmatched junction bases numbered 18, after V lost 4 bases and J lost 12 bases. The germline CDR1 and CDR2 sequences are LGHDT and YNNKEL (reference sequence). The CDR3, as DNA: TGTGCCAGCAGCCGGCCCAGAACAGGGGCAACGGCTTGGCAGTTCTTC. Translation: CASSRPRTGATAWQFF.

The sample holds a few counts of this clonotype. This sequence joins TRBV20-1 and TRBJ2-1, with D tentatively TRBD1 or TRBD2 (5 bases each). V lost 2 bases and J lost 6, with 11 bases in between. The CDR3 is 13 residues long. Per the germline V gene, CDR1 is DFQATT and CDR2 is SNEGSKA (reference sequence). CDR3 in amino acids: CSARPGTFNEQFF. DNA of the CDR3: TGCAGTGCTAGACCCGGGACCTTCAATGAGCAGTTCTTC.

This clonotype occurred a few times. The chain employs TRBV7-2 and TRBJ2-7; 9 nucleotides align to TRBD2. Germline V gene data show CDR1 as SGHTA and CDR2 as FQGNSA. Trimming cost V 8 bases and J 3 bases; bases outside gene matches: 8. The length of the CDR3 is 14 residues. CDR3 sequence reads: CASRGAGGYYEQYF. DNA for the CDR3: TGTGCCAGCCGAGGAGCGGGGGGATACTACGAGCAGTACTTC.

This clonotype was seen only a few times. The CDR3 DNA reads TGTGCCACCAGTGATTCCGCCGGGGCAGGGATCTACAATGAGCAGTTCTTC. Protein sequence: CATSDSAGAGIYNEQFF. The chain combines TRBV24-1 with TRBJ2-1, with D tentatively TRBD1 or TRBD2 (5 bases each). CDR1 and CDR2 from the germline V gene are KGHDR and SFDVKD. This CDR3 contains 17 residues. Trimming pared 2 bases from V and 3 bases from J, leaving 16 bases between.

In this sample, this clonotype turned up a few times. The CDR3 sequence: CASSVGVGSRSGNTIYF. The CDR3 coding sequence is TGTGCCAGCAGCGTAGGGGTCGGAAGCAGAAGTGGAAACACCATATATTTT. This chain uses TRBV9 with TRBJ1-3, with D hard to call. CDR1 is SGDLS, CDR2 YYNGEE, per germline. Deletions cut 0 bases from V and 3 bases from J, with 16 bases between. The CDR3 loop spans 17 amino acids.

Ten or more counts support this clonotype. The rearrangement joins TRBV12-3 or TRBV12-4 to TRBJ1-1; TRBD1 is a possible D gene (5 bases). The V and J ends lost 5 bases and 0 bases respectively, with 10 bases between them. The CDR3 sequence is 14 residues long. The CDR3 spells CASSRGVMNTEAFF. CDR3 DNA sequence: TGTGCCAGCAGTAGAGGGGTCATGAACACTGAAGCTTTCTTT.

The V gene is TRBV4-3, the J gene TRBJ2-7; no clear D gene. Germline V gene sequence: CDR1 LGHNA, CDR2 YSLEER. V lost 2 bases and J 4 bases, leaving 15 bases between the germline ends. CDR3 length: 15 amino acids. CDR3 DNA: TGCGCCAGCAGCCAACAGCCGGGCGGTGCTTACGAGCAGTACTTC. Translated, it gives CASSQQPGGAYEQYF.

This clonotype was seen a handful of times. The chain carries TRBV10-3 and TRBJ2-7; D ambiguous. The V end was cut by 4 bases, the J end by 7 bases, with 14 bases between. The CDR3 has 13 amino acids. Looked up from germline, CDR1 is ENHRY and CDR2 is SYGVKD. CDR3 loop: CAISVSSSDEQYF. The CDR3 DNA reads TGTGCCATCAGTGTCTCTAGTTCGGATGAGCAGTACTTC.

This clonotype appeared a single time. This rearrangement joins TRBV29-1 to TRBJ2-7, with D unclear. Deletions cut 7 bases from V and 3 bases from J, with 16 bases between. The CDR3 spans 13 residues. CDR1 is SQVTM and CDR2 is ANQGSEA in the germline V gene. The CDR3 DNA is TGCAGCGCCATTGGTGCAGGTGGCTACGAGCAGTACTTC. Its protein product is CSAIGAGGYEQYF.

This clonotype was picked up a small number of times. The V gene is TRBV9, the J gene TRBJ1-5; unclear D gene. V lost 4 bases and J 7 bases, leaving 12 bases between the germline ends. Germline V CDR1 and CDR2: SGDLS, YYNGEE. The CDR3 loop spans 13 amino acids. CDR3 residues: CASSPLGDQPQHF. The CDR3, as DNA: TGTGCCAGCAGCCCCCTAGGTGACCAGCCCCAGCATTTT.

This clonotype occurred a few times. The rearrangement joins TRBV12-3 or TRBV12-4 to TRBJ2-2, with 8 positions matching TRBD2. The junction had 6 bases not matched to a gene; V was cut back by 3 bases and J by 6 bases. The CDR3 length is 15 residues. The CDR3 is CASSLSSGSSGELFF. The CDR3 DNA follows: TGTGCCAGCAGTTTGTCCAGCGGGAGCTCCGGGGAGCTGTTTTTT.